This is a list of T cell receptor beta chains from one sample in a study of post-analysis software for immune sequencing data. TCRdb reprocessed the PCR reads via MiXCR and lists one record per CDR3 protein. The sample consists of roughly 540,000 distinct CDR3 sequences, 30% to 40% of them appearing once. What was sequenced was blood. The receptors come from a girl between 2 and 17 years old with multiple sclerosis. Both conserved end residues are part of each CDR3. The D gene is left open where the match is weak. Only some rows state a clone size, as once, few, many or a class for expanded clones.

abundance: few; d_gene: NA; v_gene: TRBV20-1; j_gene: TRBJ2-5; CDR3aa: CSARVGYTWGTQYF; CDR3nt: TGCAGTGCTAGAGTTGGCTACACCTGGGGGACCCAGTACTTC
abundance: NA; d_gene: NA; v_gene: TRBV10-3; j_gene: TRBJ2-1; CDR3aa: CAISEANSYNEQFF; CDR3nt: TGTGCCATCAGTGAAGCTAACTCCTACAATGAGCAGTTCTTC
abundance: NA; d_gene: TRBD1; v_gene: TRBV10-3; j_gene: TRBJ1-2; CDR3aa: CAIRGTGVSYGYTF; CDR3nt: TGTGCCATCAGGGGGACAGGGGTCTCCTATGGCTACACCTTC
abundance: few; d_gene: TRBD1; v_gene: TRBV20-1; j_gene: TRBJ1-2; CDR3aa: CSAQDRAGYGYTF; CDR3nt: TGCAGTGCTCAAGACAGGGCGGGCTATGGCTACACCTTC
abundance: many; d_gene: NA; v_gene: TRBV29-1; j_gene: TRBJ2-7; CDR3aa: CSVLVRGTVYEQYF; CDR3nt: TGCAGCGTTTTGGTCCGCGGGACAGTCTACGAGCAGTACTTC
abundance: NA; d_gene: NA; v_gene: TRBV12-3/TRBV12-4; j_gene: TRBJ2-5; CDR3aa: CASSLGQGGHQETQYF; CDR3nt: TGTGCCAGCAGTTTAGGACAGGGAGGTCACCAAGAGACCCAGTACTTC
abundance: few; d_gene: TRBD2; v_gene: TRBV9; j_gene: TRBJ2-1; CDR3aa: CASSVLTSGHEQFF; CDR3nt: TGTGCCAGCAGCGTCCTGACTAGCGGCCATGAGCAGTTCTTC
abundance: NA; d_gene: NA; v_gene: TRBV11-2; j_gene: TRBJ2-7; CDR3aa: CASSPRGGLYEQYF; CDR3nt: TGTGCCAGCAGCCCCAGGGGGGGCCTCTACGAGCAGTACTTC
abundance: NA; d_gene: TRBD1; v_gene: TRBV15; j_gene: TRBJ1-5; CDR3aa: CATSRDRGNQPQHF; CDR3nt: TGTGCCACCAGCCGGGACAGGGGAAATCAGCCCCAGCATTTT
abundance: many; d_gene: TRBD2; v_gene: TRBV7-9; j_gene: TRBJ2-3; CDR3aa: CASSSERGTDTQYF; CDR3nt: TGTGCCAGCAGCTCTGAGCGGGGTACAGATACGCAGTATTTT
abundance: NA; d_gene: NA; v_gene: TRBV2; j_gene: TRBJ1-2; CDR3aa: CASTSPSNYGYTF; CDR3nt: TGTGCCAGCACGAGCCCTTCTAACTATGGCTACACCTTC
abundance: NA; d_gene: NA; v_gene: TRBV7-2; j_gene: TRBJ1-1; CDR3aa: CASSLTRWEAFF; CDR3nt: TGTGCCAGCAGCTTAACGCGCTGGGAAGCTTTCTTT
abundance: few; d_gene: TRBD1; v_gene: TRBV6-6; j_gene: TRBJ2-1; CDR3aa: CASNRGTGKKEQFF; CDR3nt: TGTGCCAGCAACCGGGGGACAGGGAAAAAAGAGCAGTTCTTC
abundance: few; d_gene: NA; v_gene: TRBV12-3/TRBV12-4; j_gene: TRBJ2-7; CDR3aa: CASSPELTPYEQYF; CDR3nt: TGTGCCAGCAGCCCGGAGCTGACTCCCTACGAGCAGTACTTC
abundance: many; d_gene: NA; v_gene: TRBV20-1; j_gene: TRBJ2-3; CDR3aa: CSARSPTADTQYF; CDR3nt: TGCAGTGCTAGGTCCCCAACAGCGGATACGCAGTATTTT
abundance: few; d_gene: TRBD2; v_gene: TRBV7-2; j_gene: TRBJ2-1; CDR3aa: CASSYDIGFGSGGDNEQFF; CDR3nt: TGTGCCAGCAGTTACGACATCGGGTTCGGCAGCGGGGGGGACAATGAGCAGTTCTTC
abundance: few; d_gene: NA; v_gene: TRBV3-1; j_gene: TRBJ2-6; CDR3aa: CASAAFGANVLTF; CDR3nt: TGTGCCAGCGCCGCGTTTGGGGCCAACGTCCTGACTTTC
abundance: NA; d_gene: NA; v_gene: TRBV5-1; j_gene: TRBJ2-1; CDR3aa: CASSRLRAPNEQFF; CDR3nt: TGCGCCAGCAGCCGACTCCGGGCCCCCAATGAGCAGTTCTTC
abundance: NA; d_gene: NA; v_gene: TRBV2; j_gene: TRBJ1-2; CDR3aa: CASNPVGGAVGYTF; CDR3nt: TGTGCCAGCAACCCCGTCGGGGGGGCGGTTGGCTACACCTTC
abundance: NA; d_gene: NA; v_gene: TRBV4-1; j_gene: TRBJ2-3; CDR3aa: CASSQGATDTQYF; CDR3nt: TGCGCCAGCAGCCAAGGGGCAACAGATACGCAGTATTTT
abundance: many; d_gene: NA; v_gene: TRBV7-9; j_gene: TRBJ2-5; CDR3aa: CASSFRAAQETQYF; CDR3nt: TGTGCCAGCAGCTTCAGGGCGGCCCAAGAGACCCAGTACTTC
abundance: NA; d_gene: TRBD1; v_gene: TRBV27; j_gene: TRBJ2-5; CDR3aa: CASSQGDRGWEETQYF; CDR3nt: TGTGCCAGCAGTCAAGGGGACAGGGGATGGGAAGAGACCCAGTACTTC
abundance: few; d_gene: NA; v_gene: TRBV12-3/TRBV12-4; j_gene: TRBJ1-2; CDR3aa: CASTRSGGGGYGYTF; CDR3nt: TGTGCCAGCACTCGATCGGGCGGCGGGGGCTATGGCTACACCTTC
abundance: few; d_gene: NA; v_gene: TRBV27; j_gene: TRBJ2-7; CDR3aa: CASSDMTGFFSYEQYF; CDR3nt: TGTGCCAGCAGTGATATGACAGGTTTCTTCTCCTACGAGCAGTACTTC
abundance: NA; d_gene: TRBD1; v_gene: TRBV29-1; j_gene: TRBJ2-7; CDR3aa: CSVEFGQGGEQYF; CDR3nt: TGCAGCGTTGAGTTCGGACAGGGGGGCGAGCAGTACTTC
abundance: few; d_gene: NA; v_gene: TRBV4-1; j_gene: TRBJ2-1; CDR3aa: CASSQLTRLHNEQFF; CDR3nt: TGCGCCAGCAGCCAACTGACGCGATTACACAATGAGCAGTTCTTC
abundance: NA; d_gene: NA; v_gene: TRBV7-8; j_gene: TRBJ1-4; CDR3aa: CASRAGQFATNEKLFF; CDR3nt: TGTGCCAGCAGGGCGGGTCAGTTTGCAACTAATGAAAAACTGTTTTTT
abundance: NA; d_gene: TRBD1; v_gene: TRBV11-2; j_gene: TRBJ2-5; CDR3aa: CASSNRGRETQYF; CDR3nt: TGTGCCAGCAGCAACAGGGGAAGGGAGACCCAGTACTTC
abundance: NA; d_gene: TRBD2; v_gene: TRBV20-1; j_gene: TRBJ2-1; CDR3aa: CSARLAGGTRNEQFF; CDR3nt: TGCAGTGCTAGGCTAGCGGGGGGGACTCGCAATGAGCAGTTCTTC
abundance: NA; d_gene: NA; v_gene: TRBV12-5; j_gene: TRBJ2-1; CDR3aa: CASGYYGSSYNEQFF; CDR3nt: TGTGCTAGTGGATACTACGGTAGCTCCTACAATGAGCAGTTCTTC
abundance: NA; d_gene: TRBD2; v_gene: TRBV10-3; j_gene: TRBJ2-1; CDR3aa: CAISGTSGGALNEQFF; CDR3nt: TGTGCCATCAGTGGGACTAGCGGGGGGGCCTTAAATGAGCAGTTCTTC
abundance: NA; d_gene: NA; v_gene: TRBV7-9; j_gene: TRBJ2-5; CDR3aa: CASSLGRALQETQYF; CDR3nt: TGTGCCAGCAGCTTAGGCAGGGCCCTCCAAGAGACCCAGTACTTC
abundance: few; d_gene: NA; v_gene: TRBV29-1; j_gene: TRBJ2-7; CDR3aa: CSANADGTYEQYF; CDR3nt: TGCAGCGCCAACGCGGACGGAACCTACGAGCAGTACTTC